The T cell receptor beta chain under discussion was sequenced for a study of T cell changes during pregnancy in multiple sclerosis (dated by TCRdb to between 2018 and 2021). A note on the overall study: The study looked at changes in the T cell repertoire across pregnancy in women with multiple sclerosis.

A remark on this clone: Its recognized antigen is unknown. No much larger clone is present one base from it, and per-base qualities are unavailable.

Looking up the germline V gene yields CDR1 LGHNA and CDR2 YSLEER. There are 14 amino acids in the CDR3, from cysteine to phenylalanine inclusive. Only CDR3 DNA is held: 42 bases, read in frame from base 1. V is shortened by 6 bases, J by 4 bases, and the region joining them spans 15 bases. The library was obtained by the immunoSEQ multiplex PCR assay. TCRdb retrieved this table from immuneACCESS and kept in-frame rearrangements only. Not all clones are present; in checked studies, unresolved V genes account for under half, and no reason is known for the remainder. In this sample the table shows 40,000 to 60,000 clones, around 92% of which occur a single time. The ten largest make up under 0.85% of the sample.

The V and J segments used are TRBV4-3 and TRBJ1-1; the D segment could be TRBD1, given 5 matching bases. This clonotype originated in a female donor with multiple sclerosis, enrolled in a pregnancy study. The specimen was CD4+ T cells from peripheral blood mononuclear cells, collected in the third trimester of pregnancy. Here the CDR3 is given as CASSQTVISTEAFF. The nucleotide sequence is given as TGCGCCAGCAGTCAGACAGTAATTAGCACTGAAGCTTTCTTT.